The following is a T cell receptor (beta chain) sequence with its context. The junction shows a germline mismatch at one end, possibly a read error. The data were taken from a study of blood T cell repertoires in COVID-19. On the study more broadly: The study drew acute and convalescent COVID-19 samples from the United States, Italy and Spain. T cells, B-cell-depleted T cells, or PBMCs supplied cDNA or gDNA.

Original handling: How many nucleated cells were present was estimated from reference gene primer amplification. Sequencing used immunoSEQ multiplex PCR; TCRdb keeps in-frame clones, though not all of them. That table gives V, J and clone size, and the DNA gave D and trimming. The sample carries around 30,000 clones, 91% recorded once. The origin of this receptor is a man aged 55 to 70 with acute or convalescent COVID-19. Sequencing was carried out using peripheral blood.

CDR3 protein: CASGEGEGIFGYTF. The DNA for the CDR3 is TGTGCCAGCGGTGAGGGAGAAGGGATCTTCGGCTACACCTTC. The chain joins TRBV6-1 to TRBJ1-2; no firm D call. Per germline, CDR1 MNHNS and CDR2 SASEGT. The CDR3 consists of 14 residues.